The clone carrying this T cell receptor beta chain has ten or more counts. The data stem from a study of blood T cell repertoires in COVID-19. Original data processing: Amplifying reference gene primers gave estimates of nucleated cell counts. The table came from immunoSEQ multiplex PCR; TCRdb's copy has only in-frame clones and leaves some out. Clonal size and the V and J genes are those of that table, whereas D and trimming came from the DNA. This table holds approximately 210,000 clones, 90% to 95% found once. In germline, CDR1 is MNHEY, CDR2 SVGAGI. The V gene lost 6 bases and the J gene lost 9 bases, with 15 bases spanning the gap. The CDR3 runs to 13 residues.

What was sequenced was peripheral blood. The chain uses TRBV6-5 and TRBJ2-1; TRBD1 is a possible D gene (6 bases). This clonotype was sampled from a young man with acute or convalescent COVID-19. The CDR3 region is CASSQIQGPEQFF. The CDR3 DNA follows: TGTGCCAGCAGCCAGATCCAGGGGCCTGAGCAGTTCTTC.